This is a list of T cell receptor beta chains from one sample in a study of blood T cell repertoires in COVID-19. Sequencing was performed with immunoSEQ multiplex PCR; in TCRdb, only in-frame clones are kept and a portion is missing. This table holds a few hundred thousand clones, about 90% found once. Sequences were obtained from PBMCs or T cells enriched from blood (not recorded which). The receptor source for this set is a man aged 35-49 years in a cohort exposed to, infected with or recovered from COVID-19 (not recorded which). CDR3s include the opening cysteine and the closing phenylalanine or tryptophan. A D gene is named only where the DNA matches it firmly. Rows give clone size only sometimes, using once, few, many, or a class for an expanded clone.

cdr3_aa	cdr3_nt	clone_size	d_call	j_call	v_call	cdr3_length
CATSRIQGVGNTIYF	TGTGCCACCAGCAGAATACAGGGGGTAGGAAACACCATATATTTT	NA	TRBD1	TRBJ1-3	TRBV15	15
CASSSFGQGESGNTIYF	TGTGCCAGCAGCTCCTTTGGACAGGGAGAATCTGGAAACACCATATATTTT	once	TRBD1	TRBJ1-3	TRBV11-2	17
CASSDNRMNTEAFF	TGTGCCAGCAGTGATAACAGAATGAACACTGAAGCTTTCTTT	NA	NA	TRBJ1-1	TRBV6-1	14
CASTDNQGVVAFF	TGTGCCAGCACCGATAACCAAGGGGTTGTAGCTTTCTTT	NA	NA	TRBJ1-1	TRBV7-2	13
CASSPRIWTSGRSSYEQYF	TGTGCCAGCAGCCCTCGAATTTGGACTAGCGGGAGGAGCTCCTACGAGCAGTACTTC	NA	TRBD2	TRBJ2-7	TRBV6-2/TRBV6-3	19
CASSESSNKRVTEAFF	TGCGCCAGCAGTGAGTCGTCAAACAAACGGGTCACTGAAGCTTTCTTT	NA	NA	TRBJ1-1	TRBV10-1	16
CASSPTVAGGQETQYF	TGTGCCAGCTCACCAACGGTAGCGGGAGGCCAAGAGACCCAGTACTTC	NA	TRBD2	TRBJ2-5	TRBV18	16
CASSHRGTGAWGNQPQHF	TGTGCCAGCAGCCACCGAGGGACAGGGGCTTGGGGCAATCAGCCCCAGCATTTT	NA	TRBD1	TRBJ1-5	TRBV6-2/TRBV6-3	18
CASSFGGQGRNGYTF	TGTGCCAGCAGTTTCGGCGGCCAGGGCCGAAATGGCTACACCTTC	NA	NA	TRBJ1-2	TRBV28	15
CASSLFGDRADTQYF	TGTGCCAGCAGCTTGTTCGGGGACAGGGCAGATACGCAGTATTTT	NA	TRBD1	TRBJ2-3	TRBV5-6	15
CASSGGQGIYGYTF	TGTGCCAGCAGCGGAGGACAGGGGATCTATGGCTACACCTTC	NA	TRBD1	TRBJ1-2	TRBV2	14
CASSLAGGLIEAFF	TGCGCCAGCAGCTTGGCCGGGGGTCTCATTGAAGCTTTCTTT	NA	NA	TRBJ1-1	TRBV5-1	14
CASSNQNFSYEQYF	TGTGCCAGCAGCAACCAAAATTTCTCCTACGAGCAGTACTTC	NA	NA	TRBJ2-7	TRBV21-1	14
CASSAGQGAFYEQYF	TGTGCCAGCAGTGCGGGTCAGGGGGCTTTTTACGAGCAGTACTTC	NA	TRBD1	TRBJ2-7	TRBV25-1	15
CASSLMSGRRYEQYF	TGTGCCAGCAGTTTAATGAGCGGGAGGCGATACGAGCAGTACTTC	NA	TRBD2	TRBJ2-7	TRBV28	15
CASSLVASGRFNEQFF	TGTGCCAGCAGCTTGGTGGCTAGCGGGAGGTTCAATGAGCAGTTCTTC	NA	TRBD2	TRBJ2-1	TRBV5-6	16
CASSPPQGRLAGTSYEQYF	TGTGCCAGCTCACCACCACAGGGGAGACTAGCGGGTACTTCCTACGAGCAGTACTTC	NA	TRBD2	TRBJ2-7	TRBV18	19
CASSFRRGRGYETQYF	TGTGCCAGCAGTTTTCGACGCGGGAGAGGGTACGAGACCCAGTACTTC	NA	TRBD2	TRBJ2-5	TRBV27	16